A selection of T cell receptor beta chains follows, all from one sample in a study of Tregs in tolerant kidney transplant recipients. Sequencing used immunoSEQ multiplex PCR; TCRdb keeps in-frame clones, though not all of them. This sample has around 120,000 clones, with 85% to 95% found just once. Source material: CD4+ T cells from blood. Every receptor here comes from a human donor in good health. Both conserved end residues are part of each CDR3. A D gene is named only where the DNA matches it firmly. Some rows have no size entry. The others give once, few or many, or a class for an expanded clone.

D gene: -
CDR3 length: 13
V gene: TRBV7-9
clone size: -
J gene: TRBJ2-3
CDR3 protein: CAVNLASTDTQYF
CDR3 DNA: TGTGCCGTCAACCTAGCTAGCACAGATACGCAGTATTTT

D gene: -
CDR3 length: 13
V gene: TRBV5-8
clone size: -
J gene: TRBJ1-2
CDR3 protein: CASSSRRKAGYTF
CDR3 DNA: TGTGCCAGCAGCTCCCGACGTAAGGCTGGCTACACCTTC

D gene: TRBD1
CDR3 length: 14
V gene: TRBV6-1
clone size: once
J gene: TRBJ2-1
CDR3 protein: CASSEAGQVSRQFF
CDR3 DNA: TGTGCCAGCAGTGAAGCGGGACAGGTTTCTCGGCAGTTCTTC

D gene: TRBD1
CDR3 length: 13
V gene: TRBV6-5
clone size: -
J gene: TRBJ2-7
CDR3 protein: CASRGQGGYEQYF
CDR3 DNA: TGTGCCAGCAGGGGACAGGGAGGTTACGAGCAGTACTTC

D gene: -
CDR3 length: 14
V gene: TRBV6-1
clone size: -
J gene: TRBJ1-2
CDR3 protein: CASSEGTALGGYTF
CDR3 DNA: TGTGCCAGCAGTGAAGGGACAGCCTTGGGTGGCTACACCTTC

D gene: TRBD2
CDR3 length: 15
V gene: TRBV5-1
clone size: -
J gene: TRBJ2-3
CDR3 protein: CASSSPSGITDTQYF
CDR3 DNA: TGCGCCAGCAGCTCACCTAGCGGAATCACAGATACGCAGTATTTT

D gene: -
CDR3 length: 13
V gene: TRBV5-3
clone size: -
J gene: TRBJ2-7
CDR3 protein: CARGMRGPYEQYF
CDR3 DNA: TGTGCCAGAGGAATGAGGGGTCCCTACGAGCAGTACTTC

D gene: -
CDR3 length: 13
V gene: TRBV6-5
clone size: -
J gene: TRBJ2-7
CDR3 protein: CASRPPQAHEQYF
CDR3 DNA: TGTGCCAGCAGGCCGCCGCAAGCCCACGAGCAGTACTTC

D gene: -
CDR3 length: 13
V gene: TRBV30
clone size: -
J gene: TRBJ1-2
CDR3 protein: CAWAVTGTYGYTF
CDR3 DNA: TGTGCCTGGGCTGTAACAGGGACCTATGGCTACACCTTC

D gene: -
CDR3 length: 18
V gene: TRBV7-9
clone size: -
J gene: TRBJ2-1
CDR3 protein: CASSFPNLARGSYNEQFF
CDR3 DNA: TGTGCCAGCAGCTTCCCGAACTTAGCTAGGGGCTCCTACAATGAGCAGTTCTTC

D gene: -
CDR3 length: 13
V gene: TRBV27
clone size: -
J gene: TRBJ2-1
CDR3 protein: CASSLRIYNEQFF
CDR3 DNA: TGTGCCAGCAGTTTAAGGATCTACAATGAGCAGTTCTTC

D gene: -
CDR3 length: 13
V gene: TRBV7-9
clone size: once
J gene: TRBJ2-7
CDR3 protein: CASSFLGVREQYF
CDR3 DNA: TGTGCCAGCAGCTTTCTGGGGGTTCGCGAGCAGTACTTC

D gene: -
CDR3 length: 14
V gene: TRBV2
clone size: -
J gene: TRBJ2-5
CDR3 protein: CASSGRQGFGTQYF
CDR3 DNA: TGTGCCAGCAGTGGGCGCCAGGGCTTCGGGACCCAGTACTTC

D gene: -
CDR3 length: 14
V gene: TRBV6-1
clone size: -
J gene: TRBJ1-4
CDR3 protein: CASSLGFLGEKLFF
CDR3 DNA: TGTGCCAGCAGTCTAGGGTTTCTAGGGGAAAAACTGTTTTTT

D gene: TRBD1
CDR3 length: 15
V gene: TRBV6-5
clone size: -
J gene: TRBJ1-2
CDR3 protein: CASRFDRATNYGYTF
CDR3 DNA: TGTGCCAGCAGATTCGACAGGGCTACTAACTATGGCTACACCTTC

D gene: -
CDR3 length: 15
V gene: TRBV10-3
clone size: -
J gene: TRBJ2-3
CDR3 protein: CAISERGAFTDTQYF
CDR3 DNA: TGTGCCATCAGTGAACGGGGGGCTTTCACAGATACGCAGTATTTT

D gene: -
CDR3 length: 15
V gene: TRBV6-1
clone size: few
J gene: TRBJ2-7
CDR3 protein: CASRKDRTFSYEQYF
CDR3 DNA: TGTGCCAGCAGGAAAGACAGGACTTTTTCCTACGAGCAGTACTTC

D gene: -
CDR3 length: 16
V gene: TRBV4-1
clone size: -
J gene: TRBJ2-2
CDR3 protein: CASSSSPLVRTGELFF
CDR3 DNA: TGCGCCAGCAGCTCGTCCCCGTTAGTAAGAACCGGGGAGCTGTTTTTT

D gene: -
CDR3 length: 13
V gene: TRBV2
clone size: -
J gene: TRBJ1-5
CDR3 protein: CASSGGERQPQHF
CDR3 DNA: TGTGCCAGCAGTGGGGGTGAACGTCAGCCCCAGCATTTT

D gene: -
CDR3 length: 13
V gene: TRBV7-7
clone size: -
J gene: TRBJ1-1
CDR3 protein: CASSSGWNTEAFF
CDR3 DNA: TGTGCTAGCAGCTCGGGGTGGAACACTGAAGCTTTCTTT

D gene: -
CDR3 length: 15
V gene: TRBV7-9
clone size: -
J gene: TRBJ1-4
CDR3 protein: CASSTVGVTNEKLFF
CDR3 DNA: TGTGCCAGCAGCACCGTAGGGGTAACTAATGAAAAACTGTTTTTT

D gene: -
CDR3 length: 16
V gene: TRBV5-1
clone size: -
J gene: TRBJ1-6
CDR3 protein: CASSLVRPSLNSPLHF
CDR3 DNA: TGCGCCAGCAGCTTGGTCAGGCCCTCTCTTAATTCACCCCTCCACTTT

D gene: TRBD2
CDR3 length: 13
V gene: TRBV30
clone size: -
J gene: TRBJ2-7
CDR3 protein: CAWSVLASYEQYF
CDR3 DNA: TGTGCCTGGAGTGTACTAGCGTCCTACGAGCAGTACTTC

D gene: TRBD2
CDR3 length: 19
V gene: TRBV13
clone size: -
J gene: TRBJ2-6
CDR3 protein: CASSLIAGGPVSGANVLTF
CDR3 DNA: TGTGCCAGCAGTCTCATAGCGGGGGGGCCGGTTTCTGGGGCCAACGTCCTGACTTTC

D gene: TRBD1
CDR3 length: 14
V gene: TRBV11-3
clone size: once
J gene: TRBJ2-3
CDR3 protein: CASSRDRGTDTQYF
CDR3 DNA: TGTGCCAGTTCAAGGGACAGAGGCACAGATACGCAGTATTTT

D gene: TRBD1
CDR3 length: 17
V gene: TRBV7-9
clone size: once
J gene: TRBJ2-3
CDR3 protein: CASRRPPQGAVTDTQYF
CDR3 DNA: TGTGCCAGCAGACGTCCCCCACAGGGGGCCGTCACAGATACGCAGTATTTT

D gene: -
CDR3 length: 16
V gene: TRBV5-1
clone size: -
J gene: TRBJ1-6
CDR3 protein: CASSLVESRVNSPLHF
CDR3 DNA: TGCGCCAGCAGCTTGGTCGAGTCTAGGGTCAATTCACCCCTCCACTTT

D gene: -
CDR3 length: 16
V gene: TRBV10-1
clone size: -
J gene: TRBJ1-1
CDR3 protein: CASSERLTGMNTEAFF
CDR3 DNA: TGCGCCAGCAGTGAGCGGTTGACGGGCATGAACACTGAAGCTTTCTTT

D gene: TRBD1
CDR3 length: 12
V gene: TRBV5-4
clone size: few
J gene: TRBJ2-1
CDR3 protein: CASSTTGAEQFF
CDR3 DNA: TGTGCCAGCAGCACCACAGGGGCCGAGCAGTTCTTC

D gene: TRBD1
CDR3 length: 18
V gene: TRBV5-8
clone size: -
J gene: TRBJ2-3
CDR3 protein: CASSFRDRGWVFTDTQYF
CDR3 DNA: TGTGCCAGCAGCTTTAGGGACAGGGGATGGGTTTTCACAGATACGCAGTATTTT

D gene: TRBD1
CDR3 length: 15
V gene: TRBV9
clone size: once
J gene: TRBJ2-1
CDR3 protein: CASTPGPGGYNEQFF
CDR3 DNA: TGTGCCAGCACCCCTGGTCCAGGGGGCTACAATGAGCAGTTCTTC

D gene: -
CDR3 length: 17
V gene: TRBV7-9
clone size: -
J gene: TRBJ2-1
CDR3 protein: CASSPSQWGVPYNEQFF
CDR3 DNA: TGTGCCAGCAGCCCCTCCCAATGGGGGGTCCCCTACAATGAGCAGTTCTTC

D gene: TRBD1
CDR3 length: 13
V gene: TRBV6-1
clone size: -
J gene: TRBJ1-2
CDR3 protein: CASSRGQGDGYTF
CDR3 DNA: TGTGCCAGCAGCCGTGGACAGGGAGATGGCTACACCTTC

D gene: -
CDR3 length: 13
V gene: TRBV29-1
clone size: -
J gene: TRBJ2-2
CDR3 protein: CSGSGMNTGELFF
CDR3 DNA: TGCAGCGGTTCCGGGATGAACACCGGGGAGCTGTTTTTT

D gene: -
CDR3 length: 17
V gene: TRBV7-2
clone size: -
J gene: TRBJ2-3
CDR3 protein: CASSLGGGIGDTDTQYF
CDR3 DNA: TGTGCCAGCAGCCTGGGCGGCGGGATAGGTGACACAGATACGCAGTATTTT

D gene: -
CDR3 length: 19
V gene: TRBV19
clone size: -
J gene: TRBJ2-3
CDR3 protein: CASTLSTLRARWGTDTQYF
CDR3 DNA: TGTGCCAGTACCCTATCAACCCTCCGGGCTAGATGGGGCACAGATACGCAGTATTTT

D gene: -
CDR3 length: 12
V gene: TRBV7-9
clone size: -
J gene: TRBJ2-7
CDR3 protein: CASSLSSHEQYF
CDR3 DNA: TGTGCCAGCAGCTTATCTTCCCACGAGCAGTACTTC

D gene: -
CDR3 length: 13
V gene: TRBV7-9
clone size: once
J gene: TRBJ1-1
CDR3 protein: CASSLSGDTEAFF
CDR3 DNA: TGTGCCAGCAGCTTATCTGGGGACACTGAAGCTTTCTTT

D gene: TRBD2
CDR3 length: 14
V gene: TRBV7-3
clone size: -
J gene: TRBJ2-3
CDR3 protein: CASSLRGGTDTQYF
CDR3 DNA: TGTGCCAGCAGCTTGCGGGGGGGCACAGATACGCAGTATTTT

D gene: -
CDR3 length: 15
V gene: TRBV19
clone size: few
J gene: TRBJ1-5
CDR3 protein: CASRGSGTGNQPQHF
CDR3 DNA: TGTGCCAGTAGAGGGTCAGGGACGGGCAATCAGCCCCAGCATTTT

D gene: -
CDR3 length: 15
V gene: TRBV5-1
clone size: -
J gene: TRBJ1-1
CDR3 protein: CASTSLGVRNTEAFF
CDR3 DNA: TGCGCCAGCACTTCTCTCGGGGTGCGGAACACTGAAGCTTTCTTT

D gene: TRBD1
CDR3 length: 14
V gene: TRBV19
clone size: -
J gene: TRBJ1-1
CDR3 protein: CASSGTGVGTEAFF
CDR3 DNA: TGTGCCAGTAGTGGGACAGGGGTCGGCACTGAAGCTTTCTTT

D gene: TRBD2
CDR3 length: 18
V gene: TRBV7-7
clone size: -
J gene: TRBJ2-5
CDR3 protein: CASSSRTSGGAAGETQYF
CDR3 DNA: TGTGCTAGCAGCTCCCGGACTAGCGGGGGGGCCGCTGGAGAGACCCAGTACTTC

D gene: -
CDR3 length: 13
V gene: TRBV5-4
clone size: -
J gene: TRBJ2-1
CDR3 protein: CASSLGGSREQFF
CDR3 DNA: TGTGCCAGCAGCTTGGGTGGTTCGAGGGAGCAGTTCTTC

D gene: TRBD1
CDR3 length: 13
V gene: TRBV30
clone size: -
J gene: TRBJ1-2
CDR3 protein: CAWSQGGGYGYTF
CDR3 DNA: TGTGCCTGGAGCCAGGGGGGCGGCTATGGCTACACCTTC

D gene: -
CDR3 length: 12
V gene: TRBV2
clone size: -
J gene: TRBJ1-4
CDR3 protein: CASSGGRSRLFF
CDR3 DNA: TGTGCCAGCAGTGGGGGGAGGTCCCGGTTGTTTTTT

D gene: -
CDR3 length: 14
V gene: TRBV7-9
clone size: -
J gene: TRBJ2-3
CDR3 protein: CASRREGVILVQYF
CDR3 DNA: TGTGCCAGCAGGAGAGAGGGTGTCATTCTTGTGCAGTATTTT

D gene: -
CDR3 length: 15
V gene: TRBV7-9
clone size: -
J gene: TRBJ1-4
CDR3 protein: CASSLGFGLIEKLFF
CDR3 DNA: TGTGCCAGCAGCTTAGGATTCGGGTTGATCGAAAAACTGTTTTTT

D gene: -
CDR3 length: 16
V gene: TRBV4-2
clone size: once
J gene: TRBJ2-3
CDR3 protein: CASSKPGPSSTDTQYF
CDR3 DNA: TGTGCCAGCAGCAAACCGGGACCTTCGAGCACAGATACGCAGTATTTT

D gene: -
CDR3 length: 13
V gene: TRBV18
clone size: -
J gene: TRBJ2-1
CDR3 protein: CASSPDFYNEQFF
CDR3 DNA: TGTGCCAGCTCACCAGACTTCTACAATGAGCAGTTCTTC

D gene: -
CDR3 length: 14
V gene: TRBV2
clone size: -
J gene: TRBJ2-1
CDR3 protein: CASSEGEAYNEQFF
CDR3 DNA: TGTGCCAGCAGTGAAGGGGAAGCCTACAATGAGCAGTTCTTC

D gene: -
CDR3 length: 15
V gene: TRBV19
clone size: few
J gene: TRBJ2-6
CDR3 protein: CASSIYGTGANVLTF
CDR3 DNA: TGTGCCAGTAGTATTTATGGGACTGGGGCCAACGTCCTGACTTTC

D gene: TRBD2
CDR3 length: 17
V gene: TRBV7-9
clone size: -
J gene: TRBJ2-3
CDR3 protein: CASSAGTSGRATDTQYF
CDR3 DNA: TGTGCCAGCAGCGCAGGGACTAGCGGGAGGGCCACAGATACGCAGTATTTT

D gene: -
CDR3 length: 15
V gene: TRBV10-3
clone size: -
J gene: TRBJ1-1
CDR3 protein: CAISATWQGGTEAFF
CDR3 DNA: TGTGCCATCAGTGCTACCTGGCAGGGCGGTACTGAAGCTTTCTTT

D gene: -
CDR3 length: 15
V gene: TRBV5-8
clone size: -
J gene: TRBJ1-4
CDR3 protein: CASSPPRGRRPELFF
CDR3 DNA: TGTGCCAGCAGCCCTCCCCGGGGACGCCGACCCGAACTGTTTTTT

D gene: TRBD2
CDR3 length: 16
V gene: TRBV2
clone size: -
J gene: TRBJ2-5
CDR3 protein: CASSEPLAGVQGTQYF
CDR3 DNA: TGTGCCAGCAGTGAACCTCTAGCGGGGGTTCAAGGGACCCAGTACTTC

D gene: -
CDR3 length: 14
V gene: TRBV6-1
clone size: -
J gene: TRBJ2-1
CDR3 protein: CASRDGVVLDEQFF
CDR3 DNA: TGTGCCAGCAGAGACGGTGTGGTTTTAGATGAGCAGTTCTTC

D gene: TRBD1
CDR3 length: 16
V gene: TRBV7-6
clone size: once
J gene: TRBJ1-2
CDR3 protein: CASSRGTGGGNYGYTF
CDR3 DNA: TGTGCCAGCAGCCGAGGGACAGGGGGCGGCAACTATGGCTACACCTTC

D gene: -
CDR3 length: 14
V gene: TRBV5-1
clone size: -
J gene: TRBJ1-3
CDR3 protein: CASSLEGPGNTIYF
CDR3 DNA: TGCGCCAGCAGCTTGGAGGGGCCGGGAAACACCATATATTTT

D gene: -
CDR3 length: 14
V gene: TRBV7-7
clone size: -
J gene: TRBJ2-7
CDR3 protein: CASSFCGVAYEQYF
CDR3 DNA: TGTGCCAGCAGCTTTTGCGGGGTCGCGTACGAGCAGTACTTC